The TCR beta chain under discussion was sequenced for a study of CD4+ T cells in melanoma. Study-wide points: Neoantigen-specific CD4+ T cells in melanoma reportedly had diverse differentiation states. A reported correlation linked neoantigen-specific CD4+ T cells to CD8+, macrophage and B cell function.

Assay: immunoSEQ multiplex PCR; the TCRdb copy retains only in-frame clones and omits some. The sample records about 110,000 clones, roughly 90% being singletons. As regards this clone: No antigen is known for it.

The sequenced sample consisted of peripheral blood. The clonotype comes from a human donor with melanoma.

CDR3 in amino acids: CAWSVAESSYNEQFF. The DNA for the CDR3 is TGTGCCTGGAGTGTAGCGGAAAGCTCCTACAATGAGCAGTTCTTC. The chain employs TRBV30 and TRBJ2-1, with a possible D match to TRBD2 (5 bases). CDR3 length equals 15 residues. The V end lost 0 bases, the J end lost 0 bases, and 9 bases lay between the germline ends. Germline V gives CDR1 GTSNPN, CDR2 SVGIG (reference sequence).